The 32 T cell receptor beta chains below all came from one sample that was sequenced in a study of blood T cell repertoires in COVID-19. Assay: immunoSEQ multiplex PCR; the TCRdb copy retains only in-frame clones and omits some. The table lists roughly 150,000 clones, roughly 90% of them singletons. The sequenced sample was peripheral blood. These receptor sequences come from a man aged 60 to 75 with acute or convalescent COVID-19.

CDR3 region: CASSTGTSVRTDTQYF. The CDR3 DNA sequence: TGCGCCAGCAGCACCGGGACTAGCGTTCGCACAGATACGCAGTATTTT. V is TRBV5-1 and J is TRBJ2-3, with 10 bases matching TRBD2. Trimming at V came to 4 bases and at J to 1 base, leaving 6 bases not matched to a gene. The CDR3 is made up of 16 amino acids. The germline V gene encodes CDR1 SGHRS and CDR2 YFSETQ. Complete variable domain (other parts from reference TRBV5-1 and TRBJ2-3): KAGVTQTPRYLIKTRGQQVTLSCSPISGHRSVSWYQQTPGQGLQFLFEYFSETQRNKGNFPGRFSGRQFSNSRSEMNVSTLELGDSALYLCASSTGTSVRTDTQYFGPGTRLTVL.

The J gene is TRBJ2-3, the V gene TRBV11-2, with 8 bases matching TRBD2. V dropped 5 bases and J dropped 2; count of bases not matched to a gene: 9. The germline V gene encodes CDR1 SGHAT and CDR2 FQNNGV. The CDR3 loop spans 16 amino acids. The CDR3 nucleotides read TGTGCCAGCAGCGGGCGGGCGGGGGGATCCACAGATACGCAGTATTTT. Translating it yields CASSGRAGGSTDTQYF.

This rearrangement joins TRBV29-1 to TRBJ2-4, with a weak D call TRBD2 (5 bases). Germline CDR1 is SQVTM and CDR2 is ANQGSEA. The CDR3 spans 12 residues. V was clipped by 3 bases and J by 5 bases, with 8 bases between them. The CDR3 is CSVDEGQNIQYF. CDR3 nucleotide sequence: TGCAGCGTTGATGAGGGTCAAAACATTCAGTACTTC.

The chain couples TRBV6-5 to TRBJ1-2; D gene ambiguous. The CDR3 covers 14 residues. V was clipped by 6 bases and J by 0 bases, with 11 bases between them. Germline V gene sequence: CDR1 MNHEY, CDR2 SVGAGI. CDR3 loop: CASRLELTNYGYTF. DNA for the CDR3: TGTGCCAGCAGACTAGAGCTGACTAACTATGGCTACACCTTC.

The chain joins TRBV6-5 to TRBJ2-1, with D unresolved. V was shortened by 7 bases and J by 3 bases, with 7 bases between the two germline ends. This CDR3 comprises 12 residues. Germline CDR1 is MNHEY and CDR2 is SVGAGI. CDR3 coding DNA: TGTGCCAGCATTCTTAGCTACAATGAGCAGTTCTTC. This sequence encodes CASILSYNEQFF.

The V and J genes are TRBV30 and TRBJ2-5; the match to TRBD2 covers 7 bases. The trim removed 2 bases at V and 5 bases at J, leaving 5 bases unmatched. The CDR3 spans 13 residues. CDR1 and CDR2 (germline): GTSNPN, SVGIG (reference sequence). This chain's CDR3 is CAWSTGREETQYF. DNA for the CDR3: TGTGCCTGGAGTACCGGGCGGGAGGAGACCCAGTACTTC.

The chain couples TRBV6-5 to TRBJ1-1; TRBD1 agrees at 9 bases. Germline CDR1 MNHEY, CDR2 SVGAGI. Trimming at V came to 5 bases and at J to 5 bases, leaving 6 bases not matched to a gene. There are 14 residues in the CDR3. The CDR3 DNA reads TGTGCCAGCAGTACAGGGGGCGCGGAGACTGAAGCTTTCTTT. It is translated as CASSTGGAETEAFF.

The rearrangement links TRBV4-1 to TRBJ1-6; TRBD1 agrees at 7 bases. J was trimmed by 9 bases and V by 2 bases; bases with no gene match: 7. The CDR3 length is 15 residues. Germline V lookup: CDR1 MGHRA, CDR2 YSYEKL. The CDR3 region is CASSQNDRDFSPLHF. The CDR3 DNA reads TGCGCCAGCAGCCAAAACGACAGGGATTTTTCACCCCTCCACTTT.

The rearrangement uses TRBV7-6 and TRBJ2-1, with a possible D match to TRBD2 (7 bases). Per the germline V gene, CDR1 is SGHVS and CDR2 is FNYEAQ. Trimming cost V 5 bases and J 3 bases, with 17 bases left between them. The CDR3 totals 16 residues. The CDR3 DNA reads TGTGCCAGCAGCACGGCGAGGGGGGGTTTCTACAATGAGCAGTTCTTC. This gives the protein CASSTARGGFYNEQFF.

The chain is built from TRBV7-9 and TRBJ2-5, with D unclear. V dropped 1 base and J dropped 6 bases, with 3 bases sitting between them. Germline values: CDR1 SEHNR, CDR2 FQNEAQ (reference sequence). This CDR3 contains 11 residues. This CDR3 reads CASSLGQTQYF. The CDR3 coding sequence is TGTGCCAGCAGCTTAGGGCAGACCCAGTACTTC.

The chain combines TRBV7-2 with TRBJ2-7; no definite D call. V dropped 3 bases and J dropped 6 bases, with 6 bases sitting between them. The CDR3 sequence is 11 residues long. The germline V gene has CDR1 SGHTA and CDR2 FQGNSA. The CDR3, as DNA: TGTGCCAGCAGCTTTATGTCCGAGCAGTACTTC. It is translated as CASSFMSEQYF.

The CDR3 coding sequence is TGTGCCAGCGGGTCTAGCGGGGGGGCGCGAACAGATACGCAGTATTTT. Amino acid sequence: CASGSSGGARTDTQYF. V usage is TRBV2 and J usage is TRBJ2-3; 12 nucleotides align to TRBD2. The length of the CDR3 is 16 residues. V trimming: 8 bases; J trimming: 3 bases; junction bases outside the gene matches: 9. Germline CDR1 reads SNHLY; CDR2 reads FYNNEI.

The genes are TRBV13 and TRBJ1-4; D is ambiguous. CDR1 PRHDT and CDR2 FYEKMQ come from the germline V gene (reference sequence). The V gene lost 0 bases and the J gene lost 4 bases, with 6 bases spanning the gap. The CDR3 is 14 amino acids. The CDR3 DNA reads TGTGCCAGCAGCTTAGGTCGGTTTAATGAAAAACTGTTTTTT. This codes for CASSLGRFNEKLFF.

CDR3 loop: CASSDGHGRQYF. The CDR3 nucleotides are TGTGCCAGCAGCGACGGCCATGGGAGGCAGTATTTT. V gene TRBV7-2 combines with J gene TRBJ2-3, with TRBD2 as a possible D gene (5 bases). The CDR3 covers 12 residues. Germline V gives CDR1 SGHTA, CDR2 FQGNSA. V lost 5 bases, J lost 11 bases, and 14 bases lay in between.

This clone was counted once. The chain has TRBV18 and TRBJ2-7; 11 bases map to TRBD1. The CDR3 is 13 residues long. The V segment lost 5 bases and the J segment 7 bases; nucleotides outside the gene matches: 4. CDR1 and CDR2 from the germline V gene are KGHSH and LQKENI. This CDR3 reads CASSEGTGGEQYF. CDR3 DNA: TGTGCCAGCTCAGAAGGGACAGGGGGAGAGCAGTACTTC.

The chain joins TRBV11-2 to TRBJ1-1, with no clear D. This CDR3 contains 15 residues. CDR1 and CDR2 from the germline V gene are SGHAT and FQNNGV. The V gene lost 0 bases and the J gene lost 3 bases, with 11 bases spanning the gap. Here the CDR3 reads CASSLEEGRDTEAFF. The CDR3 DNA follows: TGTGCCAGCAGCTTAGAGGAGGGCCGCGACACTGAAGCTTTCTTT.

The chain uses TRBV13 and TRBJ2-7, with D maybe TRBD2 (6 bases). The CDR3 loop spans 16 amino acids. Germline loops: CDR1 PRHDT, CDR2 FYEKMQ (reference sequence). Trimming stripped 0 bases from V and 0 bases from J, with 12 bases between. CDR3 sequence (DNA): TGTGCCAGCAGCTTAGGGGGGCGGGGCTACTCCTACGAGCAGTACTTC. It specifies CASSLGGRGYSYEQYF.

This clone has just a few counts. CDR3 nucleotides: TGTGCCAGCAGTGGGGACAGTGGGTGGAACACCATATATTTT. It yields the protein CASSGDSGWNTIYF. V is TRBV2 and J is TRBJ1-3, with 7 bases that match TRBD1. CDR3 length: 14 amino acids. Unmatched junction bases numbered 7, after V lost 4 bases and J lost 7 bases. Germline lookup yields CDR1 SNHLY and CDR2 FYNNEI.

Here the CDR3 DNA reads TGTGCCAGGACCTCCGGGACAACTGGAAACACCATATATTTT. This codes for CARTSGTTGNTIYF. The chain is built from TRBV2 and TRBJ1-3, with D possibly being TRBD1 (6 bases). The CDR3 is made up of 14 amino acids. V was pared by 9 bases and J by 2 bases, with 14 bases between. The germline CDR1 and CDR2 sequences are SNHLY and FYNNEI.

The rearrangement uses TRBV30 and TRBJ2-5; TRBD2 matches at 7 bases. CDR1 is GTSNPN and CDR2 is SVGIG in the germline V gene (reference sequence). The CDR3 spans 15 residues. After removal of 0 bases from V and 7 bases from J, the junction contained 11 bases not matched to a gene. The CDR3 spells CAWSVGFSGSGTQYF. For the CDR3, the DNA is TGTGCCTGGAGTGTAGGTTTTAGCGGGTCGGGGACCCAGTACTTC.

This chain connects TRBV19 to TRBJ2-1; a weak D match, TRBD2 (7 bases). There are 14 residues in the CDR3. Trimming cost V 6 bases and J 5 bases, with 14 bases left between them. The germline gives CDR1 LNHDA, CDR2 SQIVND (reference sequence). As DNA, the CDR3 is TGTGCCAGTAGGGGGGGGCCCACCAACAATGAGCAGTTCTTC. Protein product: CASRGGPTNNEQFF. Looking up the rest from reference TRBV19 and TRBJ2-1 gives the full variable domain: DGGITQSPKYLFRKEGQNVTLSCEQNLNHDAMYWYRQDPGQGLRLIYYSQIVNDFQKGDIAEGYSVSREKKESFPLTVTSAQKNPTAFYLCASRGGPTNNEQFFGPGTRLTVL.

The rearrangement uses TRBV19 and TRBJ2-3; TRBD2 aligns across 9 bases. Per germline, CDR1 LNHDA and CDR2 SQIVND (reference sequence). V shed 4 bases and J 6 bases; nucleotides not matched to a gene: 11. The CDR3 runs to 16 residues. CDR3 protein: CASSSPLAGGLDTQYF. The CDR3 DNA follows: TGTGCCAGTAGTAGTCCCCTGGCGGGGGGGCTGGATACGCAGTATTTT.

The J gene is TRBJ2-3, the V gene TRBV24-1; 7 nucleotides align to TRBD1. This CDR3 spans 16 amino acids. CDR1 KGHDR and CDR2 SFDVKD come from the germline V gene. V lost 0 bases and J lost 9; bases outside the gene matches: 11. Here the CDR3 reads CATSDLTGPDRATQYF. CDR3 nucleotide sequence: TGTGCCACCAGTGATTTGACCGGACCCGACAGGGCCACGCAGTATTTT.

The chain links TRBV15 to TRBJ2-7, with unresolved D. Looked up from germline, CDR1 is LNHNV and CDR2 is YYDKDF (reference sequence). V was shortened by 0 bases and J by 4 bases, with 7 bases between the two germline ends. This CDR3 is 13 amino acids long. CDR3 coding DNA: TGTGCCACCAGCAGAGACAGGCAATACGAGCAGTACTTC. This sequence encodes CATSRDRQYEQYF. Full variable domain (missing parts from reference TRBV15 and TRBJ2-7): DAMVIQNPRYQVTQFGKPVTLSCSQTLNHNVMYWYQQKSSQAPKLLFHYYDKDFNNEADTPDNFQSRRPNTSFCFLDIRSPGLGDTAMYLCATSRDRQYEQYFGPGTRLTVT.

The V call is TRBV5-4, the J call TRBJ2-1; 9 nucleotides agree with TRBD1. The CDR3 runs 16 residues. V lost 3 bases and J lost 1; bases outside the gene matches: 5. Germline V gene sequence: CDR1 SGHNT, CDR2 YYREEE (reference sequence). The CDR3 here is CASSSQGARSYNEQFF. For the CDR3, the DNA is TGTGCCAGCAGCTCACAGGGGGCGAGGTCCTACAATGAGCAGTTCTTC.

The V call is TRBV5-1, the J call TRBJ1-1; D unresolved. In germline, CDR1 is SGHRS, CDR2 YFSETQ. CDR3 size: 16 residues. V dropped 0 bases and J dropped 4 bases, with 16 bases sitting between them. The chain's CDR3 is CASSLAGGRGGTEAFF. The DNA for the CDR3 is TGCGCCAGCAGCTTGGCCGGAGGGAGAGGCGGCACTGAAGCTTTCTTT.

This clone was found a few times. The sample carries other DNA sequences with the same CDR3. CDR3 in amino acids: CASSEAGYEQYF. CDR3 bases: TGCGCCAGCAGTGAAGCCGGCTACGAGCAGTACTTC. The rearrangement uses TRBV10-1 and TRBJ2-7; D remains ambiguous. V was trimmed by 3 bases and J by 3 bases, leaving 6 bases between them. The germline V gene encodes CDR1 WNHNN and CDR2 SYGVQD (reference sequence). The length of the CDR3 is 12 residues.

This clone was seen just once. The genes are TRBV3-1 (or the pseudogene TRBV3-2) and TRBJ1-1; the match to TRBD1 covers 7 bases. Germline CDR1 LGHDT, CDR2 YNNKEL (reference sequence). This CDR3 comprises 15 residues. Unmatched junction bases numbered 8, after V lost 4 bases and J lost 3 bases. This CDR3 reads CASSPDDRVDTEAFF. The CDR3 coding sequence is TGTGCCAGCAGCCCGGATGACAGGGTTGACACTGAAGCTTTCTTT.

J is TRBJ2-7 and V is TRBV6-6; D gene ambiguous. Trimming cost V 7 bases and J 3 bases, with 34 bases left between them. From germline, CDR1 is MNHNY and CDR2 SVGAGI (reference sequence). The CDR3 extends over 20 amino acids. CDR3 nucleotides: TGTGCCAGCACTCGTTACGCCCCACTCGTCCGCGCCTCTCTAGGCTACGAGCAGTACTTC. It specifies CASTRYAPLVRASLGYEQYF.

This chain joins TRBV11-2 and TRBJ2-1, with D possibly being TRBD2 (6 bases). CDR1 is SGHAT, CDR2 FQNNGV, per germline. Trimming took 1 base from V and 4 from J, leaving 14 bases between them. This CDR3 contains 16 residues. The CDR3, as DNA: TGTGCCAGCAGCTTAGTTGCGGGGAAGGCGTACAATGAGCAGTTCTTC. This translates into CASSLVAGKAYNEQFF.

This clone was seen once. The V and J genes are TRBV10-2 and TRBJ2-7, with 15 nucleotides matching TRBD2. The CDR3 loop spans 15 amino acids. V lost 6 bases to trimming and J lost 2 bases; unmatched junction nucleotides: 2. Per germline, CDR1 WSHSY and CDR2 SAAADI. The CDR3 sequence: CASSRTSGGAYEQYF. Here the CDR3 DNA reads TGCGCCAGCAGCAGGACTAGCGGGGGGGCCTACGAGCAGTACTTC.

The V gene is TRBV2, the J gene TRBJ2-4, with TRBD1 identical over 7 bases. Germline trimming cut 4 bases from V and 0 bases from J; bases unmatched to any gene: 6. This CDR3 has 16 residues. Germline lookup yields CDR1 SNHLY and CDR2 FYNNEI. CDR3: CASSVSGTVAKNIQYF. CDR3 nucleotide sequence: TGTGCCAGCAGTGTCTCAGGGACAGTAGCCAAAAACATTCAGTACTTC.